The TCR beta chain described here comes from a study of T cell responses to AZD1222 COVID-19 vaccine. General study points: There were repertoire samples only from the period after the peak T cell response.

Remarks on this clone: Its specificity is unknown.

Assay used: immunoSEQ multiplex PCR; TCRdb lists only in-frame clones, some missing. The sample shows fewer than 90,000 clones, approximately 90% of them seen only once. The sequence came from an adult in good health. The input for sequencing was peripheral blood, taken on day 0 of AZD1222 vaccination.

This CDR3 reads CASSRQGSGEQYF. CDR3 DNA sequence: TGTGCCAGCAGCAGACAGGGTTCAGGCGAGCAGTACTTC. The genes are TRBV6-5 and TRBJ2-7; the match to TRBD1 covers 7 bases. CDR3 length: 13 amino acids. CDR1 is MNHEY and CDR2 is SVGAGI in the germline V gene. Trimming at V came to 6 bases and at J to 6 bases, leaving 8 bases not matched to a gene.